The 32 T cell receptor beta chains given below trace back to one sample, sequenced in a study of T-cell reconstitution after alpha-beta-depleted transplantation in children. Preparation of the TCRbeta library was carried out with unique molecular identifiers. TCRdb called the PCR reads again in MiXCR, with one record for every CDR3 protein. The table shows under 450,000 distinct CDR3 sequences, with about 16% occurring only once. The sequenced sample was PBMCs, mostly from graft donor cells, obtained 360 days after TCRalphabeta/CD19-depleted stem cell transplant. Every receptor here comes from a boy in the first two years of life who had a stem cell transplant for Wiskott-Aldrich syndrome, so the T cells may come from the graft donor.

This chain connects TRBV6-2 or TRBV6-3 to TRBJ2-3; 11 bases align to TRBD1. Trimming took 5 bases from V and 2 from J; bases not matched to a gene: 3. The V gene's germline CDR1 is MNHEY and CDR2 SVGEGT. The CDR3 is made up of 15 amino acids. The CDR3 loop is CASSMGQGVTDTQYF. The CDR3 DNA reads TGTGCCAGCAGTATGGGACAGGGGGTCACAGATACGCAGTATTTT.

There are a few counts of this clonotype. The V call is TRBV10-3, the J call TRBJ2-1; unclear D gene. V was trimmed by 4 bases and J by 9 bases, leaving 19 bases between them. CDR3 length: 15 amino acids. Per the germline V gene, CDR1 is ENHRY and CDR2 is SYGVKD. The CDR3 is CAISGPSIRFAEQFF. The CDR3 DNA sequence: TGTGCCATCAGTGGTCCTAGTATCCGCTTCGCTGAGCAGTTCTTC.

This chain uses TRBV7-6 with TRBJ2-1; possible D gene TRBD2, 5 bases. V was trimmed by 2 bases and J by 5 bases, leaving 16 bases between them. This CDR3 spans 16 amino acids. CDR1 and CDR2 (germline): SGHVS, FNYEAQ. CDR3 nucleotides: TGTGCCAGCAGCTTATACCCCATCGGACTCAACAATGAGCAGTTCTTC. Amino acids: CASSLYPIGLNNEQFF.

The chain couples TRBV20-1 to TRBJ2-3; D remains ambiguous. The CDR3 runs 16 residues. V was trimmed by 4 bases and J by 2 bases, leaving 19 bases between them. CDR1 and CDR2 from the germline V gene are DFQATT and SNEGSKA (reference sequence). The CDR3 loop is CSAITSTRRHTDTQYF. CDR3 in DNA: TGCAGTGCTATCACATCGACCCGCAGGCACACAGATACGCAGTATTTT.

The rearrangement uses TRBV4-3 and TRBJ2-1, with unresolved D. The ends were cut back, 0 bases at V and 1 base at J, with 19 bases in the middle. This CDR3 is 19 amino acids long. Germline CDR1 reads LGHNA; CDR2 reads YSLEER. The CDR3 loop is CASSQDYSRARLSYNEQFF. The CDR3 DNA sequence: TGCGCCAGCAGCCAAGATTATTCTAGGGCCAGGCTATCCTACAATGAGCAGTTCTTC.

This clonotype turned up a few times. The chain has TRBV5-1 and TRBJ2-6; TRBD1 is a possible D gene (6 bases). This CDR3 is built from 17 residues. The germline gives CDR1 SGHRS, CDR2 YFSETQ. The V and J ends lost 1 base and 4 bases respectively, with 15 bases between them. The CDR3 region has the DNA TGCGCCAGCAGCTTGAGGCCACAGGGTAGGGGGGCCAACGTCCTGACTTTC. It yields the protein CASSLRPQGRGANVLTF.

The chain links TRBV11-2 to TRBJ2-7; 7 nucleotides line up with TRBD2. Germline CDR1 reads SGHAT; CDR2 reads FQNNGV. V lost 1 base to trimming and J lost 4 bases; unmatched junction nucleotides: 10. The CDR3 extends over 16 amino acids. The CDR3 loop is CASSLVGGSTPYEQYF. The CDR3 DNA follows: TGTGCCAGCAGCTTAGTAGGCGGGAGTACTCCGTACGAGCAGTACTTC.

The V call is TRBV7-9, the J call TRBJ2-1; 11 bases match TRBD2. V lost 5 bases, J lost 9 bases, and 15 bases stayed unmatched. This CDR3 spans 17 amino acids. Germline lookup yields CDR1 SEHNR and CDR2 FQNEAQ (reference sequence). CDR3 in amino acids: CASSLLPPLAGGGEQFF. The CDR3 DNA follows: TGTGCCAGCAGCCTTCTACCACCGCTAGCGGGGGGAGGTGAGCAGTTCTTC.

This clonotype came up a few times. The chain uses TRBV28 and TRBJ1-5; 8 bases map to TRBD1. Germline CDR1 and CDR2: MDHEN and SYDVKM. V shed 5 bases, J shed 9 bases, and the junction held 9 bases outside the gene matches. The CDR3 runs to 14 residues. CDR3 nucleotides: TGTGCCAGCAGTGGAGGGACAGGCCGACGGCCCCAGCATTTT. Translation gives CASSGGTGRRPQHF.

This clonotype has a single count. J is TRBJ2-5 and V is TRBV2; TRBD2 agrees at 12 bases. The CDR3 is 14 residues long. CDR1 and CDR2 (germline): SNHLY, FYNNEI. The V and J ends lost 8 bases and 4 bases, in that order; junction bases with no gene match: 5. CDR3: CASFQTSGRETQYF. The CDR3 nucleotides read TGTGCCAGCTTCCAGACTAGCGGGAGAGAGACCCAGTACTTC.

This clonotype was seen a handful of times. The rearrangement links TRBV7-9 to TRBJ2-1, with 10 bases fitting TRBD1. The V segment lost 3 bases and the J segment 6 bases; nucleotides outside the gene matches: 5. Germline-derived CDR1 and CDR2 are SEHNR and FQNEAQ (reference sequence). The CDR3 consists of 15 residues. CDR3 loop: CASSFGTGESNEQFF. In DNA, the CDR3 is TGTGCCAGCAGCTTTGGGACAGGGGAAAGCAATGAGCAGTTCTTC.

This clonotype turned up a few times. This chain uses TRBV2 with TRBJ2-7; D perhaps matches TRBD1 (5 bases). The CDR3 sequence is 13 residues long. CDR1 is SNHLY and CDR2 is FYNNEI in the germline V gene. V dropped 5 bases and J dropped 0 bases, with 8 bases sitting between them. The CDR3 loop reads CASSKTASYEQYF. CDR3 coding DNA: TGTGCCAGCAGTAAGACAGCCTCCTACGAGCAGTACTTC.

The CDR3 region is CSARTDRDRGLGYTF. DNA of the CDR3: TGCAGTGCTAGAACGGACCGGGACAGGGGGTTGGGCTACACCTTC. The rearrangement links TRBV20-1 to TRBJ1-2; TRBD1 aligns across 11 bases. Trimming cost V 2 bases and J 8 bases; bases outside gene matches: 10. The CDR3 is 15 residues long. Germline values: CDR1 DFQATT, CDR2 SNEGSKA (reference sequence).

The chain has TRBV10-3 and TRBJ2-3, with D perhaps TRBD1 or TRBD2 (5 bases each). The V and J ends lost 0 bases and 2 bases respectively, with 9 bases between them. Germline V CDR1 and CDR2: ENHRY, SYGVKD. There are 15 residues in the CDR3. CDR3 in DNA: TGTGCCATCAGTGAGTCTTGGGGACCCACAGATACGCAGTATTTT. Its protein product is CAISESWGPTDTQYF.

This clonotype was recorded once. The CDR3 is CASSHPKAPSLLPYNEQFF. CDR3 DNA: TGTGCCAGCAGCCACCCAAAGGCCCCTAGCTTGCTACCTTACAATGAGCAGTTCTTC. V gene TRBV14 combines with J gene TRBJ2-1, with D perhaps TRBD2 (5 bases). CDR1 is SGHDN and CDR2 is FVKESK in the germline V gene. There are 19 residues in the CDR3. Trimming pared 3 bases from V and 4 bases from J, leaving 25 bases between.

V usage is TRBV12-3 or TRBV12-4 and J usage is TRBJ2-1, with 8 bases matching TRBD2. CDR3 length: 17 residues. V gave up 2 bases and J gave up 10 bases; unmatched junction bases: 16. CDR3 amino acids: CASSLFRDRASGREQFF. The DNA of the CDR3 is TGTGCCAGCAGTTTATTCAGGGATAGGGCTAGCGGGCGGGAGCAGTTCTTC.

In its sample, this clonotype was seen a few times. This chain connects TRBV30 to TRBJ2-7, with D maybe TRBD2 (6 bases). Trimming took 8 bases from V and 9 from J, leaving 26 bases between them. This CDR3 is built from 14 residues. In germline, CDR1 is GTSNPN, CDR2 SVGIG (reference sequence). Here the CDR3 DNA reads TGTGCCGGTTTAGCGGCCGGAGGTCTACGAGGGCAGTACTTC. It encodes CAGLAAGGLRGQYF.

There are a few counts of this clonotype. The chain links TRBV6-5 to TRBJ2-2; no clear D. The V gene's germline CDR1 is MNHEY and CDR2 SVGAGI. With 0 bases removed from V and 7 bases from J, the gap between germline ends came to 21 bases. The CDR3 spans 18 residues. This chain's CDR3 is CASSYSKTTLGVGGELFF. Written as DNA, the CDR3 is TGTGCCAGCAGTTACTCAAAAACGACATTGGGCGTTGGCGGGGAGCTGTTTTTT.

The V call is TRBV12-3 or TRBV12-4, the J call TRBJ2-2; 9 bases are a match to TRBD2. The CDR3 is made up of 15 amino acids. Trimming took 3 bases from V and 5 from J; bases not matched to a gene: 4. CDR3 DNA: TGTGCCAGCAGTTTTCGCGGGAGGGGAACCGGGGAGCTGTTTTTT. This encodes CASSFRGRGTGELFF.

This clonotype has more than one count but fewer than ten. V is TRBV27 and J is TRBJ2-1, with 9 bases aligning to TRBD2. J lost 6 bases, V lost 7 bases, and 13 bases had no gene match. The CDR3 contains 16 residues. Germline V lookup: CDR1 MNHEY, CDR2 SMNVEV (reference sequence). The CDR3 sequence: CASKKRGGAGGNEQFF. Written as DNA, the CDR3 is TGTGCCAGCAAAAAACGCGGGGGGGCCGGTGGCAATGAGCAGTTCTTC.

This clonotype appeared many times. V usage is TRBV12-3 or TRBV12-4 and J usage is TRBJ2-7, with TRBD1 matching over 8 bases. The CDR3 sequence is 14 residues long. The ends lost 8 bases at V and 8 bases at J; junction bases unmatched: 14. CDR3 loop: CASGPDRGRMKQYF. The CDR3 DNA reads TGTGCCAGCGGGCCTGACAGGGGACGAATGAAGCAGTACTTC.

J is TRBJ1-2 and V is TRBV27, with D tentatively TRBD1 (6 bases). The germline V gene has CDR1 MNHEY and CDR2 SMNVEV (reference sequence). Trimming stripped 6 bases from V and 0 bases from J, with 14 bases between. The CDR3 runs 15 residues. CDR3 sequence (DNA): TGTGCCAGCAGGGAACAGGGTTACCCTAACTATGGCTACACCTTC. Its protein is CASREQGYPNYGYTF.

This clonotype was counted between two and nine times. The chain carries TRBV5-1 and TRBJ2-7; no firm D call. Germline V CDR1 and CDR2: SGHRS, YFSETQ. The CDR3 sequence is 14 residues long. Trimming took 0 bases from V and 3 from J, leaving 10 bases between them. CDR3 sequence: CASSLVGRGYEQYF. CDR3 sequence (DNA): TGCGCCAGCAGCTTGGTCGGGCGTGGCTACGAGCAGTACTTC.

The chain carries TRBV28 and TRBJ2-7, with TRBD1 matching over 8 bases. Trimming took 7 bases from V and 7 from J; bases not matched to a gene: 9. Germline V gene lookup returns CDR1 MDHEN and CDR2 SYDVKM. This CDR3 contains 13 residues. CDR3 coding DNA: TGTGCCAGCACCTACCCAGACAGGGGAGAGCAGTACTTC. Its translation: CASTYPDRGEQYF.

The chain employs TRBV7-2 and TRBJ2-7; TRBD1 might be the D (6 bases). The germline V and J ends were trimmed by 5 bases and 0 bases, with 14 bases remaining between them. The CDR3 loop spans 15 amino acids. Germline-derived CDR1 and CDR2 are SGHTA and FQGNSA. The CDR3 here is CASSQQNRASYEQYF. The CDR3 coding sequence is TGTGCCAGCAGCCAGCAAAACAGGGCCTCCTACGAGCAGTACTTC.

This clonotype was detected a few times. V gene TRBV27 combines with J gene TRBJ2-3; D gene uncertain. Deletions cut 2 bases from V and 4 bases from J, with 19 bases between. Germline values: CDR1 MNHEY, CDR2 SMNVEV (reference sequence). This CDR3 comprises 17 residues. CDR3 in DNA: TGTGCCAGCAGTTTAAGCCATTATCCTACCTTCGCAGATACGCAGTATTTT. It specifies CASSLSHYPTFADTQYF.

This clonotype was observed at least ten times. The chain recombines TRBV20-1 with TRBJ2-3, with 9 bases aligning to TRBD1. Germline V CDR1 and CDR2: DFQATT, SNEGSKA (reference sequence). The V and J ends lost 6 bases and 3 bases, in that order; junction bases with no gene match: 10. This CDR3 region has 15 residues. This CDR3 reads CSANGGQGRTDTQYF. CDR3 sequence (DNA): TGCAGTGCCAACGGGGGACAGGGAAGGACAGATACGCAGTATTTT.

V is TRBV11-2 and J is TRBJ2-3, with TRBD2 matching over 14 bases. The CDR3 loop spans 16 amino acids. V shed 5 bases, J shed 5 bases, and the junction held 6 bases outside the gene matches. Germline V lookup: CDR1 SGHAT, CDR2 FQNNGV. The CDR3 sequence is CASSPGLAGGIDTQYF. CDR3 in DNA: TGTGCCAGCAGCCCAGGACTAGCGGGAGGAATAGATACGCAGTATTTT. Supplemented by reference TRBV11-2 and TRBJ2-3, the full variable domain reads EAGVAQSPRYKIIEKRQSVAFWCNPISGHATLYWYQQILGQGPKLLIQFQNNGVVDDSQLPKDRFSAERLKGVDSTLKIQPAKLEDSAVYLCASSPGLAGGIDTQYFGPGTRLTVL.

This clonotype occurred a few times. The chain couples TRBV10-3 to TRBJ2-1; 13 nucleotides agree with TRBD2. The CDR3 is made up of 16 amino acids. Germline CDR1 reads ENHRY; CDR2 reads SYGVKD. V dropped 5 bases and J dropped 3; count of bases not matched to a gene: 4. The CDR3 nucleotides are TGTGCCATCAGTTCTCGGACTAGCGGGAGCTACAATGAGCAGTTCTTC. Its translation is CAISSRTSGSYNEQFF.

About this clonotype itself: At one end, the junction sequence differs from germline, possibly due to a read error. V usage is TRBV6-4 and J usage is TRBJ2-2, with 9 nucleotides matching TRBD2. The CDR3 has 19 amino acids. The V gene's germline CDR1 is MRHNA and CDR2 SNTAGT. DNA of the CDR3: TGTGCCACCAGTGACCCTAGAGGTTTAGCGGGAGAATACACCGGGGAGCTGTTTTTT. Encoded protein: CATSDPRGLAGEYTGELFF.

DNA for the CDR3: TGTGCCAGCAGTATTCCACATGAAATCCCCTACGAGCAGTACTTC. Translation gives CASSIPHEIPYEQYF. The rearrangement joins TRBV27 to TRBJ2-7, with D hard to call. The length of the CDR3 is 15 residues. V lost 5 bases to trimming and J lost 2 bases, with 16 bases between them. CDR1 and CDR2 (germline): MNHEY, SMNVEV (reference sequence).

J is TRBJ2-5 and V is TRBV4-3; TRBD1 agrees at 7 bases. Per the germline V gene, CDR1 is LGHNA and CDR2 is YSLEER. The V segment lost 1 base and the J segment 2 bases; nucleotides outside the gene matches: 4. The CDR3 is 15 residues long. The CDR3: CASSQVPGQQETQYF. The CDR3 region has the DNA TGCGCCAGCAGCCAAGTTCCGGGACAGCAAGAGACCCAGTACTTC.